This T cell receptor (beta chain) was profiled in a study of blood T cells in healthy people across ages. The wider study: Template switching picked up about one barcoded beta molecule for each two T cells.

Combining a sample-barcoded 5' primer with a J-beta primer mix, a second PCR ran for about 7 to 11 cycles. Every cDNA molecule carried a tag from a template-switch adaptor bearing 12 random nucleotides. Each sample yielded at least 2.5 million CDR3-containing paired-end reads. TCRdb called the 5' RACE reads again in MiXCR, with one record for every CDR3 protein. The sample carries about 1,000,000 distinct CDR3 sequences, 40% to 55% recorded once. The sample holds one count of this clonotype. Its antigen remains unidentified. The CDR3 sequence is 14 residues long. CDR1 is DFQATT, CDR2 SNEGSKA, per germline (reference sequence). V dropped 6 bases and J dropped 8 bases, with 22 bases sitting between them. Points from the study as a whole: Across samples, TCR beta diversity tracked strongly with naive T cell percentage.

Sequenced sample: blood. The gene calls are TRBV20-1 and TRBJ1-1; no reliable D call. The origin of this receptor is a woman aged 60-70 years in good health. The CDR3 is CSAKAGRVLGEAFF. The CDR3 DNA reads TGCAGTGCGAAAGCGGGCCGGGTTTTGGGAGAAGCTTTCTTT.